This T cell receptor beta chain was sequenced in a study of blood T cells in healthy people across ages. Germline CDR1 is MNHEY and CDR2 is SMNVEV (reference sequence). CDR3 length: 11 amino acids. The ends were cut back, 9 bases at V and 8 bases at J, with 13 bases in the middle. Together with a sample-barcoded 5' primer, a J-beta primer mix was included in a second PCR lasting about 6 to 11 cycles. A single record per CDR3 protein comes from TCRdb applying MiXCR to the 5' RACE reads. In the table there are 540,000 or so distinct CDR3 sequences, around 50% of which are singletons. The receptor comes from a man of 80 years or more in good health. The rearrangement joins TRBV27 to TRBJ1-1; D is undetermined. The sample was blood. CDR3 coding DNA: TGTGCCAGTGTTGGGGTCGACGAAGCTTTCTTT. This encodes CASVGVDEAFF.